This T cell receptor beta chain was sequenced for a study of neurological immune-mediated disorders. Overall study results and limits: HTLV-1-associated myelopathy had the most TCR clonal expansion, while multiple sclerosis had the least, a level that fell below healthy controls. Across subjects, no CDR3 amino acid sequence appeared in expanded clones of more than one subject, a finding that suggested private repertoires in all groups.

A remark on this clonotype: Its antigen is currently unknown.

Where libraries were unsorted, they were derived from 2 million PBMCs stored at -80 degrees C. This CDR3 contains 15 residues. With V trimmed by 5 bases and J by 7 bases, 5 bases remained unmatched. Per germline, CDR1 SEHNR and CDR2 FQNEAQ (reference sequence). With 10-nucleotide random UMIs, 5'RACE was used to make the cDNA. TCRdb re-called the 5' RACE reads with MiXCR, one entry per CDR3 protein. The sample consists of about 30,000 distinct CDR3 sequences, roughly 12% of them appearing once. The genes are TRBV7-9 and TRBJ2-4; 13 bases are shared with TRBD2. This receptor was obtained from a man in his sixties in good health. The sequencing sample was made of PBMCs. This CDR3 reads CASSGTSGDPNIQYF. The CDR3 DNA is TGTGCCAGCAGCGGGACTAGCGGGGACCCGAACATTCAGTACTTC.